The 14 T cell receptor beta chains presented below share a single source sample, sequenced in a study of blood T cell repertoires in COVID-19. Assay: immunoSEQ multiplex PCR; the TCRdb copy retains only in-frame clones and omits some. The sample includes some 220,000 clones, roughly 80% of them seen just once. The sequenced sample consisted of peripheral blood. The receptor source for this set is a woman aged 70-85 years with COVID-19, enrolled during active disease.

The chain combines TRBV29-1 with TRBJ2-7; 7 nucleotides match TRBD1. V dropped 2 bases and J dropped 3; count of bases not matched to a gene: 7. Germline CDR1 and CDR2: SQVTM and ANQGSEA. The CDR3 loop spans 14 amino acids. In nucleotides, the CDR3 is TGCAGCGTTGAAATGTGGGACAGACACTACGAGCAGTACTTC. Translating gives CSVEMWDRHYEQYF.

This clone was picked up one time. This chain joins TRBV24-1 and TRBJ1-1; a possible D gene is TRBD1 (6 bases). From germline, CDR1 is KGHDR and CDR2 SFDVKD. Trimming took 7 bases from V and 0 from J, leaving 8 bases between them. The CDR3 length is 13 residues. The CDR3 reads CATRDRMNTEAFF. CDR3 DNA: TGTGCCACCAGGGACAGAATGAACACTGAAGCTTTCTTT.

The genes are TRBV7-8 and TRBJ1-3; D possibly corresponds to TRBD1 (5 bases). Trimming took off 1 base at V and 2 bases at J, with 12 bases between the two ends. The CDR3 sequence is 16 residues long. Germline CDR1 SGHVS, CDR2 FQNEAQ. The DNA for the CDR3 is TGTGCCAGCAGCTTAGGGGGGGTAGCGGCTGGAAACACCATATATTTT. This translates into CASSLGGVAAGNTIYF.

The chain uses TRBV11-2 and TRBJ1-6; 7 nucleotides line up with TRBD1. The CDR3 consists of 15 residues. V lost 2 bases, J lost 10 bases, and 8 bases stayed unmatched. In germline, CDR1 is SGHAT, CDR2 FQNNGV. CDR3 nucleotides: TGTGCCAGCAGCTTAAATCCCGGGACAGAATCACCCCTCCACTTT. It yields the protein CASSLNPGTESPLHF.

This clone was recorded once. The chain carries TRBV7-2 and TRBJ2-3, with D maybe TRBD2 (7 bases). V dropped 4 bases and J dropped 0 bases, with 23 bases sitting between them. The germline gives CDR1 SGHTA, CDR2 FQGNSA. The CDR3 has 19 residues. This chain's CDR3 is CASSSYFSGRGGSTDTQYF. Written as DNA, the CDR3 is TGTGCCAGCAGCTCATACTTTAGCGGAAGGGGGGGTAGCACAGATACGCAGTATTTT.

The V and J genes are TRBV2 and TRBJ1-4; the D gene is possibly TRBD1 (5 bases). Germline V gene sequence: CDR1 SNHLY, CDR2 FYNNEI. V lost 0 bases to trimming and J lost 13 bases, with 6 bases between them. This CDR3 has 11 residues. The CDR3 loop reads CASSEAQGLFF. Written as DNA, the CDR3 is TGTGCCAGCAGTGAAGCCCAGGGACTGTTTTTT.

The rearrangement joins TRBV5-1 to TRBJ1-2; the match to TRBD1 covers 10 bases. This CDR3 spans 14 amino acids. Trimming removed 4 bases from V and 6 bases from J; junction bases left unmatched: 6. Looked up from germline, CDR1 is SGHRS and CDR2 is YFSETQ. CDR3 protein: CASSPWTGGNGYTF. The CDR3 region has the DNA TGCGCCAGCAGCCCCTGGACAGGGGGAAATGGCTACACCTTC.

The CDR3 loop is CASSYQQGAGANQPQHF. The CDR3 nucleotides read TGTGCCAGCAGTTACCAACAGGGGGCGGGCGCCAATCAGCCCCAGCATTTT. The chain combines TRBV6-2 or TRBV6-3 with TRBJ1-5; TRBD1 matches at 9 bases. CDR1 is MNHEY, CDR2 SVGEGT, per germline. J was trimmed by 3 bases and V by 2 bases; bases with no gene match: 8. CDR3 size: 17 residues.

This chain connects TRBV24-1 to TRBJ2-2; no clear D. Germline V gene sequence: CDR1 KGHDR, CDR2 SFDVKD. The length of the CDR3 is 14 residues. The V and J ends lost 4 bases and 5 bases respectively, with 10 bases between them. The CDR3 coding sequence is TGTGCCACCAGTGACCCCCCGCAGACCGGGGAGCTGTTTTTT. This sequence encodes CATSDPPQTGELFF.

The table lists this clone with a count of one. The V and J genes are TRBV5-6 and TRBJ1-2; a weak D match, TRBD1 (5 bases). Trimming cost V 1 base and J 4 bases, with 20 bases left between them. The CDR3 is 17 amino acids. Germline V lookup: CDR1 SGHDT, CDR2 YYEEEE. The CDR3: CASSLSIGRGRSYGYTF. The CDR3 region has the DNA TGTGCCAGCAGCTTGTCTATTGGGAGGGGCAGGAGCTATGGCTACACCTTC.

Only a few counts were recorded for this clone. V and J are TRBV12-3 or TRBV12-4 and TRBJ1-2; D call uncertain. The CDR3 contains 11 residues. Trimming left V 4 bases short and J 4 bases short, with 4 bases between. The CDR3 bases are TGTGCCAGCAGTTCTCGCTATGGCTACACCTTC. The encoded protein is CASSSRYGYTF.

This clone appeared once. The chain couples TRBV7-9 to TRBJ1-1; D unclear. Germline lookup yields CDR1 SEHNR and CDR2 FQNEAQ (reference sequence). The V and J ends lost 3 bases and 1 base respectively, with 18 bases between them. This CDR3 contains 17 residues. Here the CDR3 DNA reads TGTGCCAGCAGCTTTCCACCGACCAGTGACAAGAACACTGAAGCTTTCTTT. Amino acid sequence: CASSFPPTSDKNTEAFF.

The CDR3 is CASSRRDEQFF. The DNA of the CDR3 is TGTGCCAGCAGTCGCCGGGATGAGCAGTTCTTC. The genes are TRBV28 and TRBJ2-1, with unresolved D. CDR3 length equals 11 residues. CDR1 and CDR2 from the germline V gene are MDHEN and SYDVKM. V gave up 5 bases and J gave up 8 bases, with 7 bases separating them.

The genes are TRBV2 and TRBJ2-7; the D gene is possibly TRBD1 (6 bases). This CDR3 is 15 amino acids long. Trimming stripped 7 bases from V and 0 bases from J, with 16 bases between. The germline CDR1 and CDR2 sequences are SNHLY and FYNNEI. The CDR3 here is CASKKSRGDSYEQYF. CDR3 sequence (DNA): TGTGCCAGCAAGAAATCCAGGGGAGACTCCTACGAGCAGTACTTC.